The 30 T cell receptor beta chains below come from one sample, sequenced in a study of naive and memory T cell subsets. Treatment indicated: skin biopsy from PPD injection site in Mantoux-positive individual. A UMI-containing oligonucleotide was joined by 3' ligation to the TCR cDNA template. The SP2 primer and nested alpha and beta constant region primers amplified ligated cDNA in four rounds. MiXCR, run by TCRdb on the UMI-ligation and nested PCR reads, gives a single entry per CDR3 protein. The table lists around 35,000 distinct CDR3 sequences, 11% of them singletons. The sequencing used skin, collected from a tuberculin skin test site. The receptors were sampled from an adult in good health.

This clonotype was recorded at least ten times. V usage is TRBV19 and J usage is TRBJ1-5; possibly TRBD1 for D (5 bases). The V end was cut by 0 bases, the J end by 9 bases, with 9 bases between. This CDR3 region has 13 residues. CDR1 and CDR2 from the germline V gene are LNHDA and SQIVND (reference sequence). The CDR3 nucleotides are TGTGCCAGTAGTATAGACCCAGGGTGGCCCCAGCATTTT. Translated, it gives CASSIDPGWPQHF.

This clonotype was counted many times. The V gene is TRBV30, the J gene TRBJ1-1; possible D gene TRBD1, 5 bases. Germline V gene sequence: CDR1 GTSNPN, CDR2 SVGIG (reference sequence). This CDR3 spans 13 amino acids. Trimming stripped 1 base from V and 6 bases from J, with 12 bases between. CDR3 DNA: TGTGCCTGGAGTGACGGGGGAAGGGCTGAAGCTTTCTTT. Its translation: CAWSDGGRAEAFF.

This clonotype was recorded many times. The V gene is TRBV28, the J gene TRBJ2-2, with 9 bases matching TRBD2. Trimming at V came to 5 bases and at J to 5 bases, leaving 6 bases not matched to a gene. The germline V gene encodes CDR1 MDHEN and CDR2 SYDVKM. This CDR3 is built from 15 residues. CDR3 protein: CASSVAGAGTGELFF. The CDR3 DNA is TGTGCCAGCAGTGTAGCGGGGGCGGGGACCGGGGAGCTGTTTTTT.

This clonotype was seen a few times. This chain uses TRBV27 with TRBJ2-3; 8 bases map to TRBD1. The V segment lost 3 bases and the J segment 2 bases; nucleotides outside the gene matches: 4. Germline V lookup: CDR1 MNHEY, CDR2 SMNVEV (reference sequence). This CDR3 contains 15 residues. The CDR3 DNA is TGTGCCAGCAGTTTGGTTCAGGGGGCCACAGATACGCAGTATTTT. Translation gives CASSLVQGATDTQYF.

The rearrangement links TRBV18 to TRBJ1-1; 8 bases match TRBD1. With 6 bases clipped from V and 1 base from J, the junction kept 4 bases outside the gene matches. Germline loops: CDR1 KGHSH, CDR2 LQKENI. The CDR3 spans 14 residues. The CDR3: CASSWTGSNTEAFF. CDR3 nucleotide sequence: TGTGCCAGCTCGTGGACAGGGTCGAACACTGAAGCTTTCTTT.

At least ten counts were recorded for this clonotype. This CDR3 reads CSARTGTVDTEAFF. In DNA, the CDR3 is TGCAGTGCCCGCACCGGGACAGTTGACACTGAAGCTTTCTTT. The chain combines TRBV20-1 with TRBJ1-1; TRBD1 matches at 7 bases. V lost 6 bases, J lost 3 bases, and 10 bases stayed unmatched. Germline V CDR1 and CDR2: DFQATT, SNEGSKA (reference sequence). CDR3 length equals 14 residues.

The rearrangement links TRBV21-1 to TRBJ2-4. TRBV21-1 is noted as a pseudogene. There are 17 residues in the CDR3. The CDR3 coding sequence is TGTGCCAGCTCAACCAACAGCAACCTTCTAGCCAAAAACATTCAGTACTTC. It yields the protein CASSTNSNLLAKNIQYF.

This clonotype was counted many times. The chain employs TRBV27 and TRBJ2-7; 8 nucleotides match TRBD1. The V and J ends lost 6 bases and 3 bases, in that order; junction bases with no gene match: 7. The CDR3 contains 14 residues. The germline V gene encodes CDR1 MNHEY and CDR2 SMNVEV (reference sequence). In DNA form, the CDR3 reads TGTGCCAGCAGCTCTCCGGGACAGGTCTACGAGCAGTACTTC. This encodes CASSSPGQVYEQYF.

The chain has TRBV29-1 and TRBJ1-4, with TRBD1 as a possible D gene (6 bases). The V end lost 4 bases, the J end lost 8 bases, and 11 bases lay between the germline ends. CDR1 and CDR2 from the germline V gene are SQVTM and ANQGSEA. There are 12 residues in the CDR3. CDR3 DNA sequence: TGCAGCGTTGGTTTCAGGGGAGAAAAACTGTTTTTT. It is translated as CSVGFRGEKLFF.

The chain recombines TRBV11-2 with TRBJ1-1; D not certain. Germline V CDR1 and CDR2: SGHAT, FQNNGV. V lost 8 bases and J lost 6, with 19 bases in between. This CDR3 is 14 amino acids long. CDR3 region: CASPGPTRRAEAFF. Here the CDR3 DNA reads TGTGCCAGCCCCGGGCCTACCCGGCGGGCTGAAGCTTTCTTT.

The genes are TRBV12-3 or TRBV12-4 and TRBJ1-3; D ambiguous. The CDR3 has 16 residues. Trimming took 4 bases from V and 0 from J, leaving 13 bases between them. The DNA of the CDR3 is TGTGCCAGCAGTTCCTGGACTGATTACTCTGGAAACACCATATATTTT. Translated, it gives CASSSWTDYSGNTIYF.

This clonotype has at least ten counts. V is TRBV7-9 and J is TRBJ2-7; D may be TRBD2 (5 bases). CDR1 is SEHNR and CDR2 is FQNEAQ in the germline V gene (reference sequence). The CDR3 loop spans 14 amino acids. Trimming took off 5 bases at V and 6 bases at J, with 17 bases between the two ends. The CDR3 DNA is TGTGCCAGCAGCGCCCCCCTAGGAGGCCTCGAGCAGTACTTC. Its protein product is CASSAPLGGLEQYF. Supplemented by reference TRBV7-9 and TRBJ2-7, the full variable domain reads DTGVSQNPRHKITKRGQNVTFRCDPISEHNRLYWYRQTLGQGPEFLTYFQNEAQLEKSRLLSDRFSAERPKGSFSTLEIQRTEQGDSAMYLCASSAPLGGLEQYFGPGTRLTVT.

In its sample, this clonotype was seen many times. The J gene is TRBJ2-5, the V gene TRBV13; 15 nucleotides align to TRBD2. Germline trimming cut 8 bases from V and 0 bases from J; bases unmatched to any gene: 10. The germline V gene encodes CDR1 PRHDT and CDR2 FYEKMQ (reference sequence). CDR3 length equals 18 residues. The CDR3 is CASSLPGLAGGNQETQYF. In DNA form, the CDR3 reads TGTGCCAGCTCCCTTCCGGGACTAGCGGGGGGAAACCAAGAGACCCAGTACTTC. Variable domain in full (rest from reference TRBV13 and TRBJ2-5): AAGVIQSPRHLIKEKRETATLKCYPIPRHDTVYWYQQGPGQDPQFLISFYEKMQSDKGSIPDRFSAQQFSDYHSELNMSSLELGDSALYFCASSLPGLAGGNQETQYFGPGTRLLVL.

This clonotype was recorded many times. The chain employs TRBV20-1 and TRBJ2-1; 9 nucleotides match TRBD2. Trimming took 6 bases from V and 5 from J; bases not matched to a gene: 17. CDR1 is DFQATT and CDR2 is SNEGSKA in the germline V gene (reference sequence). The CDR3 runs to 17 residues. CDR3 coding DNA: TGCAGTGCACTCGGCGGGAGGGCCCGGGGGGGTAACAATGAGCAGTTCTTC. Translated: CSALGGRARGGNNEQFF.

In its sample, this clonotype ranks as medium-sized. Here the CDR3 DNA reads TGCAGCGTGACAGTCATGAACACTGAAGCTTTCTTT. Protein: CSVTVMNTEAFF. The rearrangement links TRBV29-1 to TRBJ1-1; D is possibly TRBD1 (5 bases). Germline values: CDR1 SQVTM, CDR2 ANQGSEA. CDR3 length: 12 amino acids. Trimming removed 6 bases at V and 0 bases at J, with 8 bases between. The full variable domain, with the rest looked up from reference TRBV29-1 and TRBJ1-1, is SAVISQKPSRDICQRGTSLTIQCQVDSQVTMMFWYRQQPGQSLTLIATANQGSEATYESGFVIDKFPISRPNLTFSTLTVSNMSPEDSSIYLCSVTVMNTEAFFGQGTRLTVV.

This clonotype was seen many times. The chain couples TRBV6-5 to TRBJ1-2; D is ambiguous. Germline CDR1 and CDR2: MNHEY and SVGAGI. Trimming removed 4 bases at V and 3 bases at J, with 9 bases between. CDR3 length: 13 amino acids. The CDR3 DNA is TGTGCCAGCAGTTCACCGAAAGACTATGGCTACACCTTC. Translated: CASSSPKDYGYTF.

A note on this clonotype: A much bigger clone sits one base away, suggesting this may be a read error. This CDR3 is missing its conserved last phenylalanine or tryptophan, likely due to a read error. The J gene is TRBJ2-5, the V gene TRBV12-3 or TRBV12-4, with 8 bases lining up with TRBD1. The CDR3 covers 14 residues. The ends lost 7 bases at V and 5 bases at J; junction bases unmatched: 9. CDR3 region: CASTSPTGEETQYL. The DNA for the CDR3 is TGTGCCAGCACCTCTCCGACAGGGGAGGAGACCCAGTACCTC.

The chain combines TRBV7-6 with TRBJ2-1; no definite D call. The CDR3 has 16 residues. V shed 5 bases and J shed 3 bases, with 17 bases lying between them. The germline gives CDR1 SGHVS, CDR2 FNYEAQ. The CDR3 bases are TGTGCCAGCAGCCCACTTACCCCGAGGAGCTACAATGAGCAGTTCTTC. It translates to CASSPLTPRSYNEQFF. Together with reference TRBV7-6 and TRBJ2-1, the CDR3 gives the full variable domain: GAGVSQSPRYKVTKRGQDVALRCDPISGHVSLYWYRQALGQGPEFLTYFNYEAQQDKSGLPNDRFSAERPEGSISTLTIQRTEQRDSAMYRCASSPLTPRSYNEQFFGPGTRLTVL.

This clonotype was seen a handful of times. This chain's CDR3 is CSVEDGGNTEAFF. CDR3 bases: TGCAGCGTTGAAGATGGCGGAAACACTGAAGCTTTCTTT. This chain links TRBV29-1 with TRBJ1-1; D gene unclear. This CDR3 has 13 amino acids. The V end was cut by 0 bases, the J end by 2 bases, with 7 bases between. In germline, CDR1 is SQVTM, CDR2 ANQGSEA.

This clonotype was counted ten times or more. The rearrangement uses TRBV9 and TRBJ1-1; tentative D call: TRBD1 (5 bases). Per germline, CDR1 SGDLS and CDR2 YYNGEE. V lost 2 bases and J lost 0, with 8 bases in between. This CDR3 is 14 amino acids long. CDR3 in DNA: TGTGCCAGCAGCGTCGGACATGTGAACACTGAAGCTTTCTTT. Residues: CASSVGHVNTEAFF.

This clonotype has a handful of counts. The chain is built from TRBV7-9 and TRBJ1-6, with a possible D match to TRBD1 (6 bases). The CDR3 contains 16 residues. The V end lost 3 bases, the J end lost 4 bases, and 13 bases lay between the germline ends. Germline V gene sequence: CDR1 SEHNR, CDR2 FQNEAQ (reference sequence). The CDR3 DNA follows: TGTGCCAGCAGCTTTGGTCAGGGGTTTTATAATTCACCCCTCCACTTT. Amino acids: CASSFGQGFYNSPLHF.

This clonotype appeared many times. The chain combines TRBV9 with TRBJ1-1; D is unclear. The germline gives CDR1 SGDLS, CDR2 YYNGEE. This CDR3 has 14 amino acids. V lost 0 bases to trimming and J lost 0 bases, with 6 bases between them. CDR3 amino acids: CASSVEAMNTEAFF. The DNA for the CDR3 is TGTGCCAGCAGCGTAGAGGCAATGAACACTGAAGCTTTCTTT.

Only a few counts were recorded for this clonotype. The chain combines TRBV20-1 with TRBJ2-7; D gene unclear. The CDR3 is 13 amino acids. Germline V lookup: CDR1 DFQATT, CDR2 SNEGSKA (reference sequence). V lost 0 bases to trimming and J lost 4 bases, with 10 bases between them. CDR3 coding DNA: TGCAGTGCTAGAGAGGCAAGATTGTACGAGCAGTACTTC. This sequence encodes CSAREARLYEQYF.

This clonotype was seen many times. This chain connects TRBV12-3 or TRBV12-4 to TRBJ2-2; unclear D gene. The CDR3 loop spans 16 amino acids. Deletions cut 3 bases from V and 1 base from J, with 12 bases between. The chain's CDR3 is CASSLGIFLNTGELFF. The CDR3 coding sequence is TGTGCCAGCAGTTTGGGGATTTTTTTGAACACCGGGGAGCTGTTTTTT.

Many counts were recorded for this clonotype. CDR3 loop: CASSPAWTGGSNSYEQYF. CDR3 nucleotides: TGCGCCAGCAGCCCCGCATGGACAGGGGGCTCGAACTCCTACGAGCAGTACTTC. J is TRBJ2-7 and V is TRBV5-1; 11 nucleotides agree with TRBD1. With V trimmed by 4 bases and J by 0 bases, 12 bases remained unmatched. CDR3 length: 18 amino acids. CDR1 and CDR2 (germline): SGHRS, YFSETQ.

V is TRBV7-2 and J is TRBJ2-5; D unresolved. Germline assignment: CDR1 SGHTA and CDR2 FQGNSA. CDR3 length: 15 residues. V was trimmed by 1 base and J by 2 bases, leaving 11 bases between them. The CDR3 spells CASSLDVGLQETQYF. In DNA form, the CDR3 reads TGTGCCAGCAGCTTAGACGTCGGTTTACAAGAGACCCAGTACTTC.

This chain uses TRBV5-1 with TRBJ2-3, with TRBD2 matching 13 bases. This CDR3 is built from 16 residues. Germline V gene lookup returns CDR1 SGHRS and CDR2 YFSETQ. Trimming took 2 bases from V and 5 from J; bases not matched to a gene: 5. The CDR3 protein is CASSFGLAGAIDTQYF. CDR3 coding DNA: TGCGCCAGCAGCTTTGGACTAGCGGGGGCCATAGATACGCAGTATTTT.

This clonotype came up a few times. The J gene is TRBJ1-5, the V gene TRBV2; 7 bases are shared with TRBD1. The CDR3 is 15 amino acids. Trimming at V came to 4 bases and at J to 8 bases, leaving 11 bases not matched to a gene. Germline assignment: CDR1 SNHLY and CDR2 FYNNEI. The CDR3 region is CASSARQGAWEPQHF. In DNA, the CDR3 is TGTGCCAGCAGTGCCAGACAGGGAGCTTGGGAGCCCCAGCATTTT.

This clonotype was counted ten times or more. CDR3 DNA sequence: TGTGCCATCAGCCCAAGGGAACCGAACACTGAAGCTTTCTTT. This encodes CAISPREPNTEAFF. This chain links TRBV10-3 with TRBJ1-1; D remains ambiguous. V was clipped by 6 bases and J by 1 base, with 12 bases between them. The CDR3 is made up of 14 amino acids. Looked up from germline, CDR1 is ENHRY and CDR2 is SYGVKD.

The CDR3 protein is CSASQLRANSNQPQHF. The CDR3, as DNA: TGCAGTGCTTCCCAATTGCGGGCGAATAGCAATCAGCCCCAGCATTTT. This chain uses TRBV20-1 with TRBJ1-5; D gene ambiguous. The CDR3 has 16 residues. Trimming cost V 5 bases and J 0 bases, with 17 bases left between them. Germline V lookup: CDR1 DFQATT, CDR2 SNEGSKA (reference sequence).